This TCR beta chain was sequenced during a study of cytomegalovirus exposure and HLA in healthy donors. Study overall: According to later analysis, the same platform produced the 120 validation and approximately 630 first-cohort repertoires. Study-level results: Testing in vitro showed a few CMV-associated chains specific for CMV antigens. First-cohort TCR clusters tended to co-occur in the 120 or so validation repertoires, a later analysis found.

This CDR3 has 14 residues. Germline V gene sequence: CDR1 MNHEY, CDR2 SVGAGI. V gave up 1 base and J gave up 4 bases, with 10 bases separating them. Worth noting for this clone: Its antigen is currently unknown.

Repertoires were generated with immunoSEQ multiplex PCR, while TCRdb's copy carries only in-frame clones and drops some. This table has tens of thousands of clones, 80% to 95% appearing once. The V gene is TRBV6-5, the J gene TRBJ1-2; D possibly corresponds to TRBD1 (5 bases). This TCR was sampled from a woman in her 30s in good health and CMV-seronegative. Source material: PBMCs. The CDR3 bases are TGTGCCAGCAGTTACTTCCCAGGGTTCTATGGCTACACCTTC. The encoded protein is CASSYFPGFYGYTF.